Listed below are T cell receptor beta chains from one sample, sequenced in a study of human T cells and chemical hapten exposure. TCRdb redid the calling of the RACE reads with MiXCR, one entry per CDR3 protein. The sample lists roughly 86,000 distinct CDR3 sequences, under 12% occurring once. Here the sequenced sample was whole blood, taken in connection with sensitization to the hapten diphenylcyclopropenone (DPC). These receptors were collected from a middle-aged man with alopecia areata. Some clones in this sample may be carry-over from other donors' samples. Both conserved end residues are part of each CDR3. D genes are given only for firm matches. Size tells how often a clone was seen (once, few, many) or the class of an expanded clone, and some rows leave it out.

CDR3nt,CDR3aa,j_gene,d_gene,abundance,v_gene
TGTGCCATCAGCTTAACCGGGACAGGGAACACTGAAGCTTTCTTT,CAISLTGTGNTEAFF,TRBJ1-1,TRBD1,many,TRBV10-3
TGTGCCAGCAGTTTGTTGGACAGCAATCAGCCCCAGCATTTT,CASSLLDSNQPQHF,TRBJ1-5,-,few,TRBV28
TGCAGCGCCGAACCGGGACTAGCGGGTAAACAGCAGTTCTTC,CSAEPGLAGKQQFF,TRBJ2-1,TRBD2,-,TRBV29-1
TGTGCCAGCAGTTTAAGGGCGGGGGCAGGGGAGCTGTTTTTT,CASSLRAGAGELFF,TRBJ2-2,-,-,TRBV6-6
TGTGCCAGCAGCCACGGAGGCGGCTACGAGCAGTACTTC,CASSHGGGYEQYF,TRBJ2-7,-,few,TRBV3-1
TGTGCCAGCAGCTTAGGGCTAGCGGGCTCCTACAATGAGCAGTTCTTC,CASSLGLAGSYNEQFF,TRBJ2-1,TRBD2,-,TRBV7-2
TGTGCCAGCAGTTTAAAGGGACAGGCCGCCTACGAGCAGTACTTC,CASSLKGQAAYEQYF,TRBJ2-7,TRBD1,few,TRBV27
TGTGCCAGCAGCCACCGACTAGGAGAAAACATTCAGTACTTC,CASSHRLGENIQYF,TRBJ2-4,-,many,TRBV12-3/TRBV12-4
TGTGCCAGCAGTTTAGTCCCTAGCGGGAGAGACAATGAGCAGTTCTTC,CASSLVPSGRDNEQFF,TRBJ2-1,TRBD2,-,TRBV12-3/TRBV12-4
TGTGCCAGCAGCCCTGCCGGGAATGAAGAGACCCAGTACTTC,CASSPAGNEETQYF,TRBJ2-5,-,few,TRBV13
TGTGCCAGCAGCCCGACGGATCCTTTCACCGGGGAGCTGTTTTTT,CASSPTDPFTGELFF,TRBJ2-2,-,few,TRBV13
TGTGCCAGCAGCTTAGCCTACTACAGTCGAAAAAACATTCAGTACTTC,CASSLAYYSRKNIQYF,TRBJ2-4,-,many,TRBV7-4
TGTGCCAGCAGCTTATCGGCAGGGGGAGGCTACGAGCAGTACTTC,CASSLSAGGGYEQYF,TRBJ2-7,-,-,TRBV7-3
TGTGCCACCTTAGGACAGCAACAAGAGACCCAGTACTTC,CATLGQQQETQYF,TRBJ2-5,-,many,TRBV10-3
TGCAGCGTTCCAAGGTTGGGGTGGAACACTGAAGCTTTCTTT,CSVPRLGWNTEAFF,TRBJ1-1,-,few,TRBV29-1
TGTGCCAGCAGCCCCCCGACAGGGGGTGAGGCTAACTATGGCTACACCTTC,CASSPPTGGEANYGYTF,TRBJ1-2,TRBD1,few,TRBV28
TGTGCCAGCAGAACGGGACTAACGAAAACCAATGAGCAGTTCTTC,CASRTGLTKTNEQFF,TRBJ2-1,TRBD2,few,TRBV25-1